This T cell receptor (beta chain) was obtained from a study of CD8 T cells in ankylosing spondylitis. Notes on the study in general: Clones linked to the disease showed a CD8+ phenotype. They occurred at relatively low frequencies in peripheral blood. Seemingly distinctive of ankylosing spondylitis blood was a TCR beta motif formed by eight highly homologous variants.

Making use of molecular barcodes, quantitative 5'-RACE generated TCR beta libraries. TCRdb processed the 5' RACE reads anew with MiXCR; each CDR3 protein has one entry. The sample includes about 480,000 distinct CDR3 sequences, more than 15% seen only once; the top ten take approximately 1%. Comments on this clonotype: Its specificity is unknown.

The CDR3 sequence is 16 residues long. CDR1 is SGHTA and CDR2 is FQGNSA in the germline V gene. V was pared by 5 bases and J by 1 base, with 16 bases between. The gene calls are TRBV7-2 and TRBJ2-3; no definite D call. The TCR was taken from a male donor with ankylosing spondylitis. Sequencing was done on a sample of blood, either unsorted or a sorted T cell fraction (not recorded which). The CDR3 protein is CASSPILRAGTDTQYF. CDR3 in DNA: TGTGCCAGCAGCCCCATCCTCCGGGCGGGCACAGATACGCAGTATTTT.